This is a list of T cell receptor beta chains from one sample in a study of shared clonotypes between healthy human individuals. Sequencing was performed with immunoSEQ multiplex PCR; in TCRdb, only in-frame clones are kept and a portion is missing. The sample includes 1.5 million to 1.9 million clones, around 98% seen only once; the top ten take roughly 0.4%. Sequenced input: naive CD4+ T cells sorted from blood. The receptors come from a man aged 25-40 years in good health. Each CDR3 is given with its conserved first and last residue. The D gene is left open where the match is weak. Part of the rows lack a size; the others show once, few, many or a class for expanded clones.

j_gene: TRBJ1-5
v_gene: TRBV10-3
d_gene: NA
abundance: NA
CDR3nt: TGTGCCATCAGTGTAGGGGATCAGCCCCAGCATTTT
CDR3aa: CAISVGDQPQHF

j_gene: TRBJ1-5
v_gene: TRBV5-5
d_gene: NA
abundance: NA
CDR3nt: TGTGCCAGCAGCTCTCCGGGACGGGACTATAGCAATCAGCCCCAGCATTTT
CDR3aa: CASSSPGRDYSNQPQHF

j_gene: TRBJ2-5
v_gene: TRBV2
d_gene: NA
abundance: NA
CDR3nt: TGTGCCACTGGGGGACTTGGAGAGACCCAGTACTTC
CDR3aa: CATGGLGETQYF

j_gene: TRBJ2-7
v_gene: TRBV4-3
d_gene: NA
abundance: NA
CDR3nt: TGCGCCAGCAGCCAAGATATTCCCCAAAGCTCCTACGAGCAGTACTTC
CDR3aa: CASSQDIPQSSYEQYF

j_gene: TRBJ1-1
v_gene: TRBV6-5
d_gene: NA
abundance: NA
CDR3nt: TGTGCCAGCAGTGTGGGGCTTAGGAACACTGAAGCTTTCTTT
CDR3aa: CASSVGLRNTEAFF

j_gene: TRBJ1-1
v_gene: TRBV18
d_gene: NA
abundance: NA
CDR3nt: TGTGCCAGCTCCTCCAAAGGGAACACTGAAGCTTTCTTT
CDR3aa: CASSSKGNTEAFF

j_gene: TRBJ1-1
v_gene: TRBV7-2
d_gene: NA
abundance: NA
CDR3nt: TGTGCCAGCAGCTTCGGAGTTGGGGAAGCTTTCTTT
CDR3aa: CASSFGVGEAFF

j_gene: TRBJ2-1
v_gene: TRBV7-2
d_gene: TRBD2
abundance: NA
CDR3nt: TGTGCCAGCAGCGATACTAGCGGACCTTACAATGAGCAGTTCTTC
CDR3aa: CASSDTSGPYNEQFF

j_gene: TRBJ2-5
v_gene: TRBV9
d_gene: TRBD2
abundance: NA
CDR3nt: TGTGCCAGCAGCCTTAGCGGGAGTACAGAGACCCAGTACTTC
CDR3aa: CASSLSGSTETQYF

j_gene: TRBJ2-1
v_gene: TRBV19
d_gene: NA
abundance: NA
CDR3nt: TGTGCCAGTAGTGGTTTCCGAGGGGCCGACAATGAGCAGTTCTTC
CDR3aa: CASSGFRGADNEQFF

j_gene: TRBJ2-1
v_gene: TRBV18
d_gene: TRBD1
abundance: NA
CDR3nt: TGTGCCAGCTCACCTGCCGGACAGGCGCTTTCCTACAATGAGCAGTTCTTC
CDR3aa: CASSPAGQALSYNEQFF

j_gene: TRBJ2-1
v_gene: TRBV15
d_gene: TRBD2
abundance: NA
CDR3nt: TGTGCCACCAGAGGAGCGGGAGGGCTCTACAATGAGCAGTTCTTC
CDR3aa: CATRGAGGLYNEQFF

j_gene: TRBJ2-7
v_gene: TRBV28
d_gene: TRBD2
abundance: NA
CDR3nt: TGTGCCAGCAGTTTTCGTAGCGGGATCGTCCACGAGCAGTACTTC
CDR3aa: CASSFRSGIVHEQYF

j_gene: TRBJ2-7
v_gene: TRBV5-8
d_gene: TRBD1
abundance: NA
CDR3nt: TGTGCCAGCAGCCTCTACCGGGACAGGAGATCCTACGAGCAGTACTTC
CDR3aa: CASSLYRDRRSYEQYF

j_gene: TRBJ2-2
v_gene: TRBV15
d_gene: NA
abundance: NA
CDR3nt: TGTGCCACCAGCAGAGAAGGCCCCGGGGAGCTGTTTTTT
CDR3aa: CATSREGPGELFF

j_gene: TRBJ2-1
v_gene: TRBV19
d_gene: TRBD2
abundance: NA
CDR3nt: TGTGCCAGTAGTACTCGGACTAGCGGGAGAACCTACAATGAGCAGTTCTTC
CDR3aa: CASSTRTSGRTYNEQFF

j_gene: TRBJ2-3
v_gene: TRBV5-4
d_gene: TRBD2
abundance: NA
CDR3nt: TGTGCCAGCAGCGTGGGACTAGCGGGAGGGCCAGATACGCAGTATTTT
CDR3aa: CASSVGLAGGPDTQYF

j_gene: TRBJ1-5
v_gene: TRBV2
d_gene: NA
abundance: NA
CDR3nt: TGTGCCAGCAGTGACAGGGGAAGACAGCCCCAGCATTTT
CDR3aa: CASSDRGRQPQHF

j_gene: TRBJ1-1
v_gene: TRBV11-2
d_gene: NA
abundance: NA
CDR3nt: TGTGCCAGCCACGATGCGGCGAGGGCCACTGAAGCTTTCTTT
CDR3aa: CASHDAARATEAFF

j_gene: TRBJ1-1
v_gene: TRBV7-6
d_gene: NA
abundance: NA
CDR3nt: TGTGCCAGCAGCTTAGTCCACGGCCAGGGAGGGACTACTGAAGCTTTCTTT
CDR3aa: CASSLVHGQGGTTEAFF

j_gene: TRBJ2-7
v_gene: TRBV6-6
d_gene: TRBD2
abundance: NA
CDR3nt: TGTGCCAGCAGCCTCGGGAGGAGTGGCGACGAGCAGTACTTC
CDR3aa: CASSLGRSGDEQYF

j_gene: TRBJ1-2
v_gene: TRBV7-9
d_gene: NA
abundance: NA
CDR3nt: TGTGCCAGCAGCTCCCGGACCGGCGCCTATGGCTACACCTTC
CDR3aa: CASSSRTGAYGYTF

j_gene: TRBJ2-3
v_gene: TRBV28
d_gene: TRBD1
abundance: NA
CDR3nt: TGTGCCAGCGCCGGGACAGGGCCGGATACGCAGTATTTT
CDR3aa: CASAGTGPDTQYF

j_gene: TRBJ2-4
v_gene: TRBV18
d_gene: TRBD1
abundance: NA
CDR3nt: TGTGCCAGCTCACCAGGGACAGGGTTGGGCAAAAACATTCAGTACTTC
CDR3aa: CASSPGTGLGKNIQYF

j_gene: TRBJ2-5
v_gene: TRBV29-1
d_gene: NA
abundance: NA
CDR3nt: TGCAGCGTTGCCACTAGTTCGTACCAAGAGACCCAGTACTTC
CDR3aa: CSVATSSYQETQYF

j_gene: TRBJ1-1
v_gene: TRBV27
d_gene: NA
abundance: NA
CDR3nt: TGTGCCAGCAGCCGAGTGGGCAGGACACGACTTTCGGAAGCTTTCTTT
CDR3aa: CASSRVGRTRLSEAFF

j_gene: TRBJ1-3
v_gene: TRBV5-4
d_gene: NA
abundance: NA
CDR3nt: TGTGCCAGCAAAGGTTTCACTGGAAACACCATATATTTT
CDR3aa: CASKGFTGNTIYF

j_gene: TRBJ2-2
v_gene: TRBV7-6
d_gene: TRBD1
abundance: NA
CDR3nt: TGTGCCAGCAGCTTAGTTCAGGGGGCCGGGGAGCTGTTTTTT
CDR3aa: CASSLVQGAGELFF

j_gene: TRBJ2-7
v_gene: TRBV6-6
d_gene: TRBD2
abundance: NA
CDR3nt: TGTGCCAGCAGCCTCAGACTAGCGGGTTACGAGCAGTACTTC
CDR3aa: CASSLRLAGYEQYF

j_gene: TRBJ1-4
v_gene: TRBV5-5
d_gene: TRBD1
abundance: NA
CDR3nt: TGTGCCAGCAGCTTAGGGACAGGGTATGAAAAACTGTTTTTT
CDR3aa: CASSLGTGYEKLFF

j_gene: TRBJ2-1
v_gene: TRBV9
d_gene: TRBD2
abundance: NA
CDR3nt: TGTGCCAGCAGCGTAGCTAGCGGGATGGGTAATGAGCAGTTCTTC
CDR3aa: CASSVASGMGNEQFF

j_gene: TRBJ2-1
v_gene: TRBV10-3
d_gene: NA
abundance: NA
CDR3nt: TGTGCCATCTCCGAGAATAGCGGACTTTTCTACAATGAGCAGTTCTTC
CDR3aa: CAISENSGLFYNEQFF

j_gene: TRBJ2-2
v_gene: TRBV29-1
d_gene: NA
abundance: NA
CDR3nt: TGCAGCGTGACATCCCAAGGGGAGCTGTTTTTT
CDR3aa: CSVTSQGELFF

j_gene: TRBJ2-5
v_gene: TRBV7-9
d_gene: NA
abundance: once
CDR3nt: TGTGCCAGCAGCTTAGTCTCGTGGGAGGCACGTCGAGAGACCCAGTACTTC
CDR3aa: CASSLVSWEARRETQYF

j_gene: TRBJ2-3
v_gene: TRBV6-5
d_gene: TRBD2
abundance: NA
CDR3nt: TGTGCCAGCAGTATTAGCGGGAACCGTCGAGATACGCAGTATTTT
CDR3aa: CASSISGNRRDTQYF

j_gene: TRBJ2-5
v_gene: TRBV11-3
d_gene: NA
abundance: NA
CDR3nt: TGTGCCAGCAGCGAAAAAGCAAGCCGGGAGACCCAGTACTTC
CDR3aa: CASSEKASRETQYF

j_gene: TRBJ2-1
v_gene: TRBV7-9
d_gene: TRBD2
abundance: NA
CDR3nt: TGTGCCAGCAGAGTTAGCGGCCGGACTAGCGGGGGCGATGAGCAGTTCTTC
CDR3aa: CASRVSGRTSGGDEQFF

j_gene: TRBJ2-5
v_gene: TRBV15
d_gene: NA
abundance: NA
CDR3nt: TGTGCCACCAGCAGTAGCGGAGGGGTGGGAGAGACCCAGTACTTC
CDR3aa: CATSSSGGVGETQYF

j_gene: TRBJ2-1
v_gene: TRBV7-9
d_gene: TRBD2
abundance: NA
CDR3nt: TGTGCCAGCAGCAAGGGACTAGCGGCCTCCTACAATGAGCAGTTCTTC
CDR3aa: CASSKGLAASYNEQFF

j_gene: TRBJ2-1
v_gene: TRBV4-2
d_gene: TRBD2
abundance: NA
CDR3nt: TGTGCCAGCAGCCAAGAAGCCCCGAATCGTAGACTTGGGGCTAGCGGGAATTACAATGAGCAGTTCTTC
CDR3aa: CASSQEAPNRRLGASGNYNEQFF

j_gene: TRBJ1-2
v_gene: TRBV13
d_gene: NA
abundance: NA
CDR3nt: TGTGCCAGCAGCTCCTCGACAGGCTATGGCTACACCTTC
CDR3aa: CASSSSTGYGYTF

j_gene: TRBJ2-3
v_gene: TRBV10-1
d_gene: NA
abundance: NA
CDR3nt: TGCGCCAGCAGTGAGTCGAAACGGGAGTCGAATACGCAGTATTTT
CDR3aa: CASSESKRESNTQYF

j_gene: TRBJ1-4
v_gene: TRBV7-2
d_gene: TRBD1
abundance: NA
CDR3nt: TGTGCCAGCAGCCCCGGACAGGGGCATGAAAAACTGTTTTTT
CDR3aa: CASSPGQGHEKLFF

j_gene: TRBJ2-7
v_gene: TRBV28
d_gene: TRBD2
abundance: NA
CDR3nt: TGTGCCAGCAGAGAAGTCGGGGGGGACTACGAGCAGTACTTC
CDR3aa: CASREVGGDYEQYF

j_gene: TRBJ2-4
v_gene: TRBV27
d_gene: NA
abundance: NA
CDR3nt: TGTGCCAGCAGTCTACTCCGGGACTTGAAGGCCAAAAACATTCAGTACTTC
CDR3aa: CASSLLRDLKAKNIQYF

j_gene: TRBJ2-1
v_gene: TRBV25-1
d_gene: NA
abundance: NA
CDR3nt: TGTGCCAGCGCGAAAGGACGGGAGCAGTTCTTC
CDR3aa: CASAKGREQFF

j_gene: TRBJ2-3
v_gene: TRBV7-9
d_gene: NA
abundance: NA
CDR3nt: TGTGCCAGCAGCCCCCCTAGCACAGATACGCAGTATTTT
CDR3aa: CASSPPSTDTQYF

j_gene: TRBJ2-5
v_gene: TRBV27
d_gene: TRBD2
abundance: NA
CDR3nt: TGTGCCAGCAGCCACTCGCTAGCGGCCACACAAGAGACCCAGTACTTC
CDR3aa: CASSHSLAATQETQYF

j_gene: TRBJ1-1
v_gene: TRBV6-1
d_gene: NA
abundance: NA
CDR3nt: TGTGCCAGCAGAGTCGGTGGGGTAATGAACACTGAAGCTTTCTTT
CDR3aa: CASRVGGVMNTEAFF